A single sample is the source of the 2 T cell receptor beta chains below, sequenced in a study of human T cells and chemical hapten exposure. TCRdb processed the RACE reads anew with MiXCR; each CDR3 protein has one entry. The sample includes approximately 400,000 distinct CDR3 sequences, around 5.5% of them seen just once. The time point: pre-sensitization, week 0. Treatment noted: therapeutic diphenylcyclopropenone sensitization with weekly scalp DPC. The sample was whole blood, taken in connection with sensitization to the hapten diphenylcyclopropenone (DPC). The origin of the receptors is a woman between 50 and 59 years old with alopecia areata. Some clones in this sample may be carry-over from other donors' samples.

V and J are TRBV4-3 and TRBJ1-2; 8 positions agree with TRBD1. CDR1 is LGHNA and CDR2 is YSLEER in the germline V gene. This CDR3 has 15 amino acids. J lost 8 bases, V lost 1 base, and 9 bases had no gene match. CDR3 sequence (DNA): TGCGCCAGCAGCCAAGTGGACAGGGCCAGGGAAGGCTACACCTTC. The encoded protein is CASSQVDRAREGYTF.

The rearrangement joins TRBV19 to TRBJ2-5, with TRBD1 matching over 8 bases. The CDR3 contains 15 residues. The germline gives CDR1 LNHDA, CDR2 SQIVND (reference sequence). J lost 5 bases, V lost 3 bases, and 8 bases had no gene match. CDR3 nucleotide sequence: TGTGCCAGTAGTATGGCCCAGGGGGCGTGGGAGACCCAGTACTTC. Protein: CASSMAQGAWETQYF.